This T cell receptor (beta chain) originates from a study of beta chain features in type 1 diabetes. There was one heparinised blood draw per donor, averaging roughly 110 mL. As regards this clone: Its antigen is unknown.

The V and J ends lost 4 bases and 4 bases respectively, with 15 bases between them. CDR1 SGHRS and CDR2 YFSETQ come from the germline V gene. The length of the CDR3 is 14 residues. Study-level findings and limits: For Type 1 diabetes patients, all four CD4+ subsets carried TCRB CDR3s that were moderately but significantly shorter.

The entirety of the isolated RNA underwent reverse transcription, so expressed TCRB transcripts were sequenced. TCRdb's copy holds only in-frame clones and misses some; the assay was immunoSEQ multiplex PCR. This sample has approximately 170,000 clones, with more than 60% found just once. The chain is built from TRBV5-1 and TRBJ2-7; D tentatively fits TRBD1 or TRBD2 (6 bases each). The source material was naive CD4+ T cells from blood. This clonotype was sampled from a man aged 25-45 years with type 1 diabetes. The CDR3 nucleotides read TGCGCCAGCAGCGGCTCCGAAGGGGGGTACGAGCAGTACTTC. It yields the protein CASSGSEGGYEQYF.